This T cell receptor (beta chain) was recovered during a study of neurological immune-mediated disorders (dated by TCRdb to the late 2010s). With regard to the full study: Among the approximately 35 multiple sclerosis patients, relapsing-remitting MS accounted for around 30 and secondary progressive MS accounted for 3. Peripheral blood TCR-beta repertoires from HTLV-I-associated myelopathy (HAM/TSP) patients, multiple sclerosis patients and healthy controls were compared by UMI-based sequencing. The cohort included approximately 70 subjects: about 14 with HAM/TSP, some 35 with multiple sclerosis, and roughly 20 healthy controls. Longitudinal samples, technical triplicates and paired sorted CD4+ and CD8+ T-cell subsets, alongside PBMC samples, were included among the roughly 110 TCR-beta libraries.

Here is what the overall study found, with its caveats: Expanded clones from different subjects shared no identical CDR3 amino acid sequences, which suggests that TCR-beta repertoires were private in all groups. The highest TCR clonal expansion was observed in HAM/TSP patients, whereas the lowest was observed in MS patients, even when compared with healthy controls. Repertoires from 18 of 34 MS patients were grouped by phylogenetic analysis into a cluster of related CDR3 sequences, suggesting a possible repertoire-level signature. No clinical or MRI features were associated with the MS cluster, and the authors said that larger cohorts are needed.

To synthesize cDNA, template-switch 5'RACE was performed with a primer carrying a 10-nucleotide random unique molecular identifier so that each TCR transcript was tagged. Every sequencing run covered 15-18 subjects and yielded more than 160 million TCR-beta sequences. The RNeasy kit was used to extract total RNA. TCR-beta VDJ regions were amplified with primers for the TCR constant region and the 5'RACE anchor, using the KAPA Real-time Library Amplification kit. A first PCR added sample indexes and Illumina adaptors, and a second PCR then raised library yield. After Ampure bead purification, the roughly 650 bp TCR product was size-selected on a 2% E-gel SizeSelection system. Before pooling, libraries had their quality checked on a Bioanalyzer, their concentration measured with Qubit, and their quantity determined with the Kapa Library Quantification kit. Paired-end 2 x 150 bp sequencing of the libraries was performed on an Illumina HiSeq 2500. To increase sequence diversity, about 24-32% phiX was spiked into each library pool. Turning to the authors' computational methods: Quality-filtered reads were processed with the UMI-based MiGEC pipeline, and over 85% of raw TCR sequences were removed by the MiGEC pipeline during error correction. IMGT germline references were used for alignment of VDJ genes, and clonotypes were defined by a unique CDR3 amino acid sequence together with V-J genes. Clonal expansion, Shannon diversity and CDR3 relatedness were evaluated with VDJtools (CalcPairwiseDistances, ClusterSamples), while phylogenetic trees were built in CLCbio workbench. Clones with at least 8 unique UMIs were defined as expanded, with this threshold being based on coefficient-of-variation modelling across technical triplicates. Using fastp trimming at Q25 and MiXCR clonotype assembly, TCRdb reanalyzed the public sequencing data and kept in-frame beta chains. Every entry covers one CDR3 protein and lists the most common genes and DNA from its rows. V and J calls and clone size were set by TCRdb, not the authors. This sample gives 30,000 to 40,000 distinct CDR3 sequences in total; 3.5% to 4.5% of them show up just once. The ten largest clones add up to roughly 2% of the sample.

Comment on this clonotype: Its antigen is still unknown. A much larger clone lies one base from this, so it may be a read error. The conserved phenylalanine or tryptophan is not found at the CDR3 terminus, so this likely reflects a read error.

Libraries from unsorted PBMCs were made from 2 million PBMCs kept in RNAlater at -80 degrees C until RNA extraction. Multiple sclerosis patients were enrolled in a US clinical protocol under which disease progression was evaluated by magnetic resonance imaging. Peripheral blood was subjected to Ficoll-Hypaque density gradient centrifugation to isolate PBMCs, which were then cryopreserved in liquid nitrogen. This clonotype originated in a man aged 25-45 years with multiple sclerosis. The sequenced sample was PBMCs.

The nucleotide sequence is given as TGCAGTGCTAGTCCGGGACACTGGCCGTACGAGCAGTACTAC. Its translation is CSASPGHWPYEQYY. The chain is made from TRBV20-1 and TRBJ2-7; perhaps TRBD1 is the D gene, with 6 bases matching. CDR1 and CDR2, looked up from the germline V gene (reference sequence), are DFQATT and SNEGSKA. The trim is 3 bases for V and 4 bases for J, with a gap of 16 bases between the germline ends. Both ends counted, the CDR3 spans 14 residues. Only the CDR3 part of the read is kept: 42 bases, read in frame from the first base.